These 28 T cell receptor beta chains share one sample of origin, sequenced in a study of shared clonotypes between healthy human individuals. Profiling relied on immunoSEQ multiplex PCR, and the TCRdb table lists in-frame clones only, not all of them. The table includes about 2,100,000 clones, roughly 91% detected once. CD45RO negativity and positive selection for CCR7 defined naive CD8 cells, a population that excluded terminally differentiated effector memory CD45RA+ cells. Sequencing used naive CD8+ T cells from PBMCs. These receptors came from a man aged 18-30 years in good health. Some clones in this sample may be carry-over from other donors' samples.

The chain carries TRBV6-6 and TRBJ2-6; 9 nucleotides line up with TRBD1. There are 16 residues in the CDR3. The V and J ends lost 6 bases and 6 bases, in that order; junction bases with no gene match: 9. Germline CDR1 and CDR2: MNHNY and SVGAGI (reference sequence). CDR3 residues: CASRARQGGEANVLTF. CDR3 DNA: TGTGCCAGCAGGGCAAGACAGGGGGGAGAGGCCAACGTCCTGACTTTC.

The chain uses TRBV7-2 and TRBJ1-5; 11 bases agree with TRBD1. The CDR3 runs 18 residues. The germline gives CDR1 SGHTA, CDR2 FQGNSA. V dropped 1 base and J dropped 4; count of bases not matched to a gene: 9. In DNA form, the CDR3 reads TGTGCCAGCAGCTTAGTGAGGGAGGACAGGGGGCGTAATCAGCCCCAGCATTTT. This translates into CASSLVREDRGRNQPQHF.

The chain links TRBV6-5 to TRBJ2-3; TRBD2 agrees at 7 bases. The CDR3 is 15 amino acids. Losses at the gene ends were 6 bases for V and 1 base for J; bases not matched to a gene: 7. The germline gives CDR1 MNHEY, CDR2 SVGAGI. In DNA, the CDR3 is TGTGCCAGCAGCCTTATGAGCGGGGGCACAGATACGCAGTATTTT. This gives the protein CASSLMSGGTDTQYF.

The chain recombines TRBV27 with TRBJ2-7, with 7 bases lining up with TRBD1. The trim removed 4 bases at V and 2 bases at J, leaving 8 bases unmatched. This CDR3 region has 15 residues. Germline loops: CDR1 MNHEY, CDR2 SMNVEV (reference sequence). The DNA for the CDR3 is TGTGCCAGCAGTTCCGACAGGGCTTATACCTACGAGCAGTACTTC. This translates into CASSSDRAYTYEQYF.

The V and J genes are TRBV14 and TRBJ2-2, with D perhaps being TRBD1 or TRBD2 (6 bases each). The CDR3 totals 16 residues. CDR1 is SGHDN, CDR2 FVKESK, per germline. V was trimmed by 3 bases and J by 7 bases, leaving 18 bases between them. CDR3 nucleotide sequence: TGTGCCAGCAGCCATTTCGGAGTCGGGGGCCTCGGGGAGCTGTTTTTT. It translates to CASSHFGVGGLGELFF.

The V gene is TRBV7-9, the J gene TRBJ2-7, with D perhaps matching TRBD2 (5 bases). From germline, CDR1 is SEHNR and CDR2 FQNEAQ (reference sequence). Deletions cut 4 bases from V and 3 bases from J, with 19 bases between. The CDR3 runs to 16 residues. The CDR3: CASSSTEGLGDYEQYF. The DNA for the CDR3 is TGTGCCAGCAGCTCCACCGAGGGCCTGGGCGACTACGAGCAGTACTTC.

The rearrangement uses TRBV7-9 and TRBJ2-7, with D tentatively TRBD2 (5 bases). V lost 7 bases, J lost 0 bases, and 13 bases lay in between. Germline loops: CDR1 SEHNR, CDR2 FQNEAQ (reference sequence). This CDR3 spans 14 amino acids. The CDR3 DNA sequence: TGTGCCAGCACCAGCCGGACTTACTCCTACGAGCAGTACTTC. This sequence encodes CASTSRTYSYEQYF.

Here the CDR3 reads CASSQGTGTINNEQFF. The CDR3 DNA follows: TGCGCCAGCAGCCAAGGGACAGGGACTATCAACAATGAGCAGTTCTTC. The gene calls are TRBV4-3 and TRBJ2-1; D is possibly TRBD1 (8 bases). Trimming cost V 1 base and J 5 bases, with 15 bases left between them. The CDR3 covers 16 residues. The V gene's germline CDR1 is LGHNA and CDR2 YSLEER.

The gene calls are TRBV6-1 and TRBJ2-2, with D hard to call. This CDR3 is built from 13 residues. Germline CDR1 MNHNS, CDR2 SASEGT. With 3 bases removed from V and 4 bases from J, the gap between germline ends came to 6 bases. The CDR3 spells CASSERTTGELFF. As DNA, the CDR3 is TGTGCCAGCAGTGAGAGAACCACCGGGGAGCTGTTTTTT.

This chain links TRBV2 with TRBJ1-1, with D possibly being TRBD1 (6 bases). Germline CDR1 reads SNHLY; CDR2 reads FYNNEI. V was shortened by 5 bases and J by 2 bases, with 27 bases between the two germline ends. This CDR3 has 19 amino acids. The CDR3 nucleotides are TGTGCCAGCAGTAGCAGTTCCGGACAGTGGGGAAGAGAAAACACTGAAGCTTTCTTT. It encodes CASSSSSGQWGRENTEAFF. The variable domain in full, with the rest retrieved from reference TRBV2 and TRBJ1-1, is EPEVTQTPSHQVTQMGQEVILRCVPISNHLYFYWYRQILGQKVEFLVSFYNNEISEKSEIFDDQFSVERPDGSNFTLKIRSTKLEDSAMYFCASSSSSGQWGRENTEAFFGQGTRLTVV.

This chain joins TRBV7-6 and TRBJ2-5, with D perhaps TRBD1 or TRBD2 (5 bases each). CDR3 length: 14 amino acids. V shed 7 bases and J shed 2 bases, with 14 bases lying between them. Germline loops: CDR1 SGHVS, CDR2 FNYEAQ. CDR3 amino acids: CASTLGPRQETQYF. CDR3 nucleotides: TGTGCCAGCACCCTGGGACCGAGACAAGAGACCCAGTACTTC.

The V and J genes are TRBV5-4 and TRBJ2-7; tentative D call: TRBD2 (6 bases). Trimming left V 5 bases short and J 5 bases short, with 20 bases between. Germline CDR1 SGHNT, CDR2 YYREEE (reference sequence). This CDR3 is built from 15 residues. CDR3 loop: CASSGPGVGVNEQYF. CDR3 DNA sequence: TGTGCCAGCAGTGGGCCGGGGGTCGGGGTTAACGAGCAGTACTTC.

Concerning this clone itself: At the DNA level, this CDR3 is encoded by other sequences in the same sample as well. J is TRBJ2-7 and V is TRBV5-1, with 8 bases that match TRBD1. The CDR3 spans 14 residues. V shed 2 bases and J 4 bases; nucleotides not matched to a gene: 5. CDR1 and CDR2 from the germline V gene are SGHRS and YFSETQ. CDR3 sequence: CASSFSQGAYEQYF. CDR3 bases: TGCGCCAGCAGCTTTTCTCAGGGGGCGTACGAGCAGTACTTC.

The V and J genes are TRBV10-1 and TRBJ1-2; maybe TRBD1 (5 bases). Trimming pared 7 bases from V and 8 bases from J, leaving 20 bases between. CDR3 size: 14 residues. Germline values: CDR1 WNHNN, CDR2 SYGVQD (reference sequence). In nucleotides, the CDR3 is TGCGCCAGCATCCGTCGGGGCCGAGAACGGGGCTACACCTTC. Translation gives CASIRRGRERGYTF.

Details on this clone: This same CDR3 is encoded by further DNA sequences in the sample. This sequence joins TRBV19 and TRBJ1-5; maybe TRBD1 (5 bases). The V end lost 3 bases, the J end lost 4 bases, and 13 bases lay between the germline ends. The V gene's germline CDR1 is LNHDA and CDR2 SQIVND (reference sequence). There are 15 residues in the CDR3. CDR3 in amino acids: CASSISRGGNQPQHF. The CDR3 nucleotides read TGTGCCAGTAGTATTTCTCGCGGGGGGAATCAGCCCCAGCATTTT.

The chain couples TRBV30 to TRBJ2-7, with D unresolved. Trimming shortened V by 4 bases and J by 7 bases, and 14 bases separated the two germline ends. The CDR3 extends over 12 amino acids. Germline V gene lookup returns CDR1 GTSNPN and CDR2 SVGIG (reference sequence). For the CDR3, the DNA is TGTGCCTGGACCCCTGTCGGCCCGGAGCAGTACTTC. It translates to CAWTPVGPEQYF.

The gene calls are TRBV7-9 and TRBJ2-2, with D tentatively TRBD1 (6 bases). This CDR3 is 16 amino acids long. Trimming cost V 5 bases and J 2 bases, with 15 bases left between them. The germline V gene has CDR1 SEHNR and CDR2 FQNEAQ (reference sequence). CDR3 sequence (DNA): TGTGCCAGCAGCAAACCGGGACACCGAAACACCGGGGAGCTGTTTTTT. It yields the protein CASSKPGHRNTGELFF.

The chain carries TRBV13 and TRBJ2-2; a possible D gene is TRBD2 (6 bases). In germline, CDR1 is PRHDT, CDR2 FYEKMQ (reference sequence). Trimming took 6 bases from V and 5 from J, leaving 16 bases between them. The CDR3 is made up of 15 amino acids. The CDR3 nucleotides read TGTGCCAGCAGTCCAATAGCTGGAGGGACCGGGGAGCTGTTTTTT. It translates to CASSPIAGGTGELFF.

This chain connects TRBV9 to TRBJ1-2, with 8 bases lining up with TRBD1. The CDR3 length is 11 residues. V lost 7 bases to trimming and J lost 8 bases; unmatched junction nucleotides: 4. Germline V gives CDR1 SGDLS, CDR2 YYNGEE. The CDR3 DNA is TGTGCCAGCCGCGGACAGGGCGGCTACACCTTC. This gives the protein CASRGQGGYTF.

The chain links TRBV28 to TRBJ2-7, with D perhaps given as TRBD1 or TRBD2 (5 bases each). Deletions cut 6 bases from V and 7 bases from J, with 13 bases between. This CDR3 region has 12 residues. Germline V CDR1 and CDR2: MDHEN, SYDVKM. The CDR3 DNA is TGTGCCAGCAGCCCACCGTGGGGGGAGCAGTACTTC. Residues: CASSPPWGEQYF.

This clone came up a few times. The sample holds other DNA sequences that translate to the same CDR3. The chain has TRBV29-1 and TRBJ2-7; the match to TRBD1 covers 9 bases. Per germline, CDR1 SQVTM and CDR2 ANQGSEA. The V gene end was trimmed by 4 bases and the J gene end by 1 base; junction bases not matched to a gene: 2. CDR3 length: 13 residues. The CDR3 here is CSVAGTGSYEQYF. Written as DNA, the CDR3 is TGCAGCGTTGCCGGGACAGGGTCCTACGAGCAGTACTTC.

V usage is TRBV10-2 and J usage is TRBJ1-2; 9 nucleotides match TRBD1. Germline-derived CDR1 and CDR2 are WSHSY and SAAADI. The CDR3 spans 14 residues. Trimming at V came to 8 bases and at J to 5 bases, leaving 9 bases not matched to a gene. CDR3: CASGDRGFSYGYTF. The CDR3 nucleotides are TGCGCCAGCGGAGACAGGGGGTTCTCTTATGGCTACACCTTC.

This chain uses TRBV28 with TRBJ2-7; 8 bases are shared with TRBD1. CDR1 MDHEN and CDR2 SYDVKM come from the germline V gene. The V segment lost 2 bases and the J segment 9 bases; nucleotides outside the gene matches: 9. The CDR3 totals 14 residues. CDR3 sequence (DNA): TGTGCCAGCAGTTTAAGGACAGGGTATCTAGGGCAGTACTTC. This gives the protein CASSLRTGYLGQYF.

This chain connects TRBV6-6 to TRBJ1-2; D ambiguous. Between the trimmed V and J ends, which lost 6 bases and 2 bases, there was a span of 13 bases. The germline V gene has CDR1 MNHNY and CDR2 SVGAGI (reference sequence). This CDR3 is 14 amino acids long. For the CDR3, the DNA is TGTGCCAGCAGCCGGGTGGGCACCAACTATGGCTACACCTTC. It specifies CASSRVGTNYGYTF.

This chain uses TRBV9 with TRBJ2-5; 9 positions agree with TRBD1. Trimming removed 3 bases from V and 1 base from J; junction bases left unmatched: 10. The germline V gene encodes CDR1 SGDLS and CDR2 YYNGEE. The CDR3 is made up of 17 amino acids. CDR3 amino acids: CASSASGTGPPQETQYF. DNA for the CDR3: TGTGCCAGCAGCGCCTCCGGGACAGGGCCTCCCCAAGAGACCCAGTACTTC.

The V call is TRBV7-2, the J call TRBJ1-5; D gene ambiguous. V was pared by 2 bases and J by 5 bases, with 10 bases between. The CDR3 has 14 residues. Germline values: CDR1 SGHTA, CDR2 FQGNSA. The CDR3 DNA reads TGTGCCAGCAGCTTACGTCGCGGGGATCAGCCCCAGCATTTT. It encodes CASSLRRGDQPQHF. Full variable domain (remainder filled in from reference TRBV7-2 and TRBJ1-5): GAGVSQSPSNKVTEKGKDVELRCDPISGHTALYWYRQSLGQGLEFLIYFQGNSAPDKSGLPSDRFSAERTGGSVSTLTIQRTQQEDSAVYLCASSLRRGDQPQHFGDGTRLSIL.

The chain links TRBV23-1 to TRBJ1-4; TRBD1 agrees at 7 bases. TRBV23-1 is treated as an ORF (open reading frame) with a function not yet certain. CDR3 length: 15 amino acids. The junction had 12 bases not matched to a gene; V was cut back by 4 bases and J by 10 bases. CDR3 loop: CASSPYPDRKGKLFF. The DNA of the CDR3 is TGCGCCAGCAGTCCATATCCGGACAGGAAAGGAAAACTGTTTTTT.

This chain connects TRBV11-2 to TRBJ2-7; 7 bases agree with TRBD2. The CDR3 sequence is 15 residues long. The V segment lost 5 bases and the J segment 3 bases; nucleotides outside the gene matches: 10. The germline CDR1 and CDR2 sequences are SGHAT and FQNNGV. The CDR3 reads CASSTEPGGYYEQYF. The CDR3 DNA follows: TGTGCCAGCAGCACCGAACCCGGGGGGTACTACGAGCAGTACTTC.